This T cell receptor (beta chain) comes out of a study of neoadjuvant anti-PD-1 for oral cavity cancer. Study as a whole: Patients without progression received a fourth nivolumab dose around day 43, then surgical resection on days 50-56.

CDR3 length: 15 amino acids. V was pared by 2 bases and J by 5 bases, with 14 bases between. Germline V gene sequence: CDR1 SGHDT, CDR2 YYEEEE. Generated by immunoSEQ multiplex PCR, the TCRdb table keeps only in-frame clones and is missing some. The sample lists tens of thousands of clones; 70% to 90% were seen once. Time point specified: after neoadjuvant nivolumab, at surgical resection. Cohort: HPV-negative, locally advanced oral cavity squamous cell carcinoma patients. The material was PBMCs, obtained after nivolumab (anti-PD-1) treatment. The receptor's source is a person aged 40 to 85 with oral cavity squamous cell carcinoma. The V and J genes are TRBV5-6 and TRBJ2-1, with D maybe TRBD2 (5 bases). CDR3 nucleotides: TGTGCCAGCAGCTTCCCCGGGGTGATCCACAATGAGCAGTTCTTC. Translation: CASSFPGVIHNEQFF.